A single sample gave rise to the 27 T cell receptor beta chains below, sequenced in a study of identical twins. TCRdb ran MiXCR on the 5' RACE reads and lists one entry per CDR3 protein. Here the sample spans about 890,000 distinct CDR3 sequences, around an eighth being singletons. The sample was also linked to a second study, of yellow fever vaccine responses in identical twins.

Source material: PBMCs. The source is a woman younger than 35 in good health.

V usage is TRBV20-1 and J usage is TRBJ1-1; D remains ambiguous. V lost 0 bases to trimming and J lost 2 bases, with 16 bases between them. The CDR3 has 16 amino acids. Germline values: CDR1 DFQATT, CDR2 SNEGSKA (reference sequence). The DNA of the CDR3 is TGCAGTGCTAGAGATCGAGGGAATACGATCAACACTGAAGCTTTCTTT. This gives the protein CSARDRGNTINTEAFF.

Ten or more counts support this clonotype. This chain connects TRBV5-1 to TRBJ2-3; possibly TRBD2 for D (5 bases). The CDR3 runs to 14 residues. Germline CDR1 and CDR2: SGHRS and YFSETQ. V lost 5 bases to trimming and J lost 2 bases, with 12 bases between them. The CDR3 is CASRRGQPTDTQYF. CDR3 DNA sequence: TGCGCCAGCAGACGAGGGCAGCCCACAGATACGCAGTATTTT.

This clonotype was observed a few times. The chain is built from TRBV7-8 and TRBJ1-1; 9 bases are a match to TRBD1. This CDR3 spans 16 amino acids. The junction had 12 bases not matched to a gene; V was cut back by 5 bases and J by 5 bases. Germline CDR1 and CDR2: SGHVS and FQNEAQ. The CDR3 here is CASSSKGQGSVTEAFF. CDR3 DNA sequence: TGTGCCAGCAGCAGCAAGGGACAGGGTTCGGTGACTGAAGCTTTCTTT. Based on the CDR3 plus reference TRBV7-8 and TRBJ1-1, the full variable domain is GAGVSQSPRYKVAKRGQDVALRCDPISGHVSLFWYQQALGQGPEFLTYFQNEAQLDKSGLPSDRFFAERPEGSVSTLKIQRTQQEDSAVYLCASSSKGQGSVTEAFFGQGTRLTVV.

This clonotype was detected ten times or more. The chain carries TRBV6-1 and TRBJ2-7; D unresolved. Germline-derived CDR1 and CDR2 are MNHNS and SASEGT. This CDR3 has 14 residues. The germline V and J ends were trimmed by 1 base and 4 bases, with 11 bases remaining between them. The CDR3 DNA is TGTGCCAGCAGTGAAGAGCCTAGGTCTTACGAGCAGTACTTC. Its protein product is CASSEEPRSYEQYF.

This clonotype was observed many times. The rearrangement links TRBV7-3 to TRBJ1-4; D is unclear. The germline V gene encodes CDR1 SGHTA and CDR2 FQGTGA. The CDR3 has 16 amino acids. Between the trimmed V and J ends, which lost 0 bases and 4 bases, there was a span of 12 bases. CDR3 DNA: TGTGCCAGCAGCTTAACGAAGGCCAGCAATAATGAAAAACTGTTTTTT. Its translation: CASSLTKASNNEKLFF.

This clonotype was seen a few times. This chain joins TRBV6-1 and TRBJ1-1; D is unclear. The CDR3 sequence is 16 residues long. CDR1 MNHNS and CDR2 SASEGT come from the germline V gene. Trimming left V 5 bases short and J 5 bases short, with 21 bases between. Here the CDR3 DNA reads TGTGCCAGCAGTATCCCCACGGTGAGGGTAGATACTGAAGCTTTCTTT. Encoded protein: CASSIPTVRVDTEAFF.

J is TRBJ2-1 and V is TRBV20-1; 7 bases are a match to TRBD2. The CDR3 runs to 14 residues. Germline V gene data show CDR1 as DFQATT and CDR2 as SNEGSKA (reference sequence). V trimming: 0 bases; J trimming: 1 base; junction bases outside the gene matches: 0. The chain's CDR3 is CSARELASYNEQFF. In DNA form, the CDR3 reads TGCAGTGCTAGAGAACTAGCGTCCTACAATGAGCAGTTCTTC.

This clonotype was observed at least ten times. V and J are TRBV11-1 and TRBJ2-7; D unclear. With 8 bases removed from V and 6 bases from J, the gap between germline ends came to 17 bases. Per the germline V gene, CDR1 is SGHAT and CDR2 is FQDESV (reference sequence). CDR3 length equals 13 residues. The CDR3 loop reads CASSVGISFEQYF. CDR3 DNA sequence: TGTGCCAGCTCCGTGGGGATTTCGTTCGAGCAGTACTTC.

This clonotype was recorded at least ten times. The rearrangement links TRBV24-1 to TRBJ2-1; D may correspond to TRBD1 or TRBD2 (5 bases each). This CDR3 region has 15 residues. Germline CDR1 and CDR2: KGHDR and SFDVKD. V dropped 2 bases and J dropped 0 bases, with 7 bases sitting between them. The CDR3 region has the DNA TGTGCCACCAGTGATTGGGGGAGCTCCTACAATGAGCAGTTCTTC. Translating gives CATSDWGSSYNEQFF.

This clonotype was picked up a small number of times. This chain links TRBV12-3 or TRBV12-4 with TRBJ2-6; D ambiguous. The CDR3 loop spans 17 amino acids. V lost 1 base, J lost 0 bases, and 10 bases lay in between. The CDR3, as DNA: TGTGCCAGCAGTTTAGGGCCGCGGTACTCTGGGGCCAACGTCCTGACTTTC. Amino acids: CASSLGPRYSGANVLTF.

For this clonotype: The CDR3 does not close with the conserved phenylalanine or tryptophan, likely indicating a read error. The chain's CDR3 is CSARVGGVHSNQPQHL. The CDR3 region has the DNA TGCAGTGCTAGAGTAGGAGGGGTCCATAGCAATCAGCCCCAGCATCTT. The chain is built from TRBV20-1 and TRBJ1-5; weak D call: TRBD1 (5 bases). CDR3 length: 16 residues. Trimming stripped 1 base from V and 0 bases from J, with 13 bases between. The V gene's germline CDR1 is DFQATT and CDR2 SNEGSKA (reference sequence).

J is TRBJ2-7 and V is TRBV28; 11 bases align to TRBD2. V lost 8 bases to trimming and J lost 1 base; unmatched junction nucleotides: 7. The length of the CDR3 is 15 residues. Germline-derived CDR1 and CDR2 are MDHEN and SYDVKM. The DNA for the CDR3 is TGTGCCAGCCGTCCCGGGACTAGCGGATCCTACGAGCAGTACTTC. Translation: CASRPGTSGSYEQYF.

This clonotype was seen more than once but under ten times. The V gene is TRBV7-2, the J gene TRBJ1-4; TRBD1 matches 7 bases. Germline V gene lookup returns CDR1 SGHTA and CDR2 FQGNSA. This CDR3 is built from 16 residues. V trimming: 5 bases; J trimming: 0 bases; junction bases outside the gene matches: 6. The CDR3: CASSTQGHTTNEKLFF. The CDR3, as DNA: TGTGCCAGCAGCACACAGGGGCATACAACTAATGAAAAACTGTTTTTT.

The sample holds many counts of this clonotype. The rearrangement uses TRBV4-1 and TRBJ2-1, with TRBD2 matching 11 bases. J gave up 3 bases and V 3 bases, and 7 bases lay outside the gene matches. CDR3 length: 17 amino acids. CDR1 is MGHRA and CDR2 is YSYEKL in the germline V gene. The CDR3 is CASSHNTGTSGYNEQFF. The CDR3 nucleotides read TGCGCCAGCAGCCATAACACGGGGACTAGCGGCTACAATGAGCAGTTCTTC.

In this sample, this clonotype turned up many times. The chain is built from TRBV28 and TRBJ2-1, with D perhaps matching TRBD1 (7 bases). Trimming removed 3 bases at V and 9 bases at J, with 15 bases between. The CDR3 runs 14 residues. Germline V lookup: CDR1 MDHEN, CDR2 SYDVKM. The CDR3 here is CASSLRGQTGEQFF. The CDR3 DNA follows: TGTGCCAGCAGTTTGCGGGGACAGACTGGTGAGCAGTTCTTC.

The chain is built from TRBV15 and TRBJ2-5; D is unclear. Germline V gene data show CDR1 as LNHNV and CDR2 as YYDKDF (reference sequence). Trimming removed 4 bases at V and 2 bases at J, with 14 bases between. The CDR3 is 15 amino acids. CDR3 bases: TGTGCCACCAGCACGACTTTTTTCAGACAAGAGACCCAGTACTTC. It is translated as CATSTTFFRQETQYF.

In this sample, this clonotype turned up a few times. V is TRBV2 and J is TRBJ2-1; TRBD2 aligns across 10 bases. The CDR3 is made up of 15 amino acids. Germline V gene sequence: CDR1 SNHLY, CDR2 FYNNEI. V dropped 6 bases and J dropped 7; count of bases not matched to a gene: 9. The CDR3: CASSAQSGGGNEQFF. The CDR3 DNA reads TGTGCCAGCAGCGCCCAGAGCGGGGGGGGAAATGAGCAGTTCTTC.

CDR3: CASSVDSGRINEQFF. The CDR3 nucleotides read TGTGCCAGCAGCGTAGACAGCGGGAGGATCAATGAGCAGTTCTTC. J is TRBJ2-1 and V is TRBV9, with 9 positions matching TRBD2. Germline CDR1 is SGDLS and CDR2 is YYNGEE. The CDR3 extends over 15 amino acids. V gave up 0 bases and J gave up 6 bases; unmatched junction bases: 4.

This clonotype was seen a handful of times. J is TRBJ2-3 and V is TRBV27, with no clear D. Trimming stripped 1 base from V and 2 bases from J, with 4 bases between. The CDR3 consists of 13 residues. CDR1 and CDR2 from the germline V gene are MNHEY and SMNVEV (reference sequence). The CDR3 is CASSLWATDTQYF. The DNA for the CDR3 is TGTGCCAGCAGTTTATGGGCCACAGATACGCAGTATTTT.

V and J are TRBV2 and TRBJ2-7; a possible D gene is TRBD2 (6 bases). The V end lost 0 bases, the J end lost 0 bases, and 18 bases lay between the germline ends. Germline loops: CDR1 SNHLY, CDR2 FYNNEI. The CDR3 contains 18 residues. This CDR3 is CASSEALGWRENSYEQYF. The DNA of the CDR3 is TGTGCCAGCAGTGAAGCGCTGGGTTGGAGGGAAAACTCCTACGAGCAGTACTTC.

This clonotype was detected ten times or more. J is TRBJ2-3 and V is TRBV12-3 or TRBV12-4; D unclear. The CDR3 consists of 14 residues. With 2 bases removed from V and 2 bases from J, the gap between germline ends came to 8 bases. CDR3 in DNA: TGTGCCAGCAGTTTAAGCCAGATCACAGATACGCAGTATTTT. Its translation is CASSLSQITDTQYF.

The V call is TRBV11-2, the J call TRBJ2-4; D gene unclear. The CDR3 has 12 residues. The V end was cut by 8 bases, the J end by 0 bases, with 5 bases between. Per the germline V gene, CDR1 is SGHAT and CDR2 is FQNNGV. The CDR3 spells CASGLAKNIQYF. DNA for the CDR3: TGTGCCAGCGGGCTAGCCAAAAACATTCAGTACTTC.

V and J are TRBV3-1 and TRBJ2-5; tentatively, D is TRBD1 (5 bases). Trimming took 3 bases from V and 4 from J, leaving 12 bases between them. Germline V CDR1 and CDR2: LGHDT, YNNKEL (reference sequence). The CDR3 spans 14 residues. The CDR3 sequence: CASSHSGRGETQYF. CDR3 DNA sequence: TGTGCCAGCAGCCACTCAGGGCGCGGAGAGACCCAGTACTTC.

This clonotype was picked up a small number of times. CDR3 residues: CASSHGKLGYGYTF. The CDR3 DNA reads as TGTGCCAGCAGTCACGGAAAGTTGGGCTATGGCTACACCTTC. The J gene is TRBJ1-2, the V gene TRBV12-3 or TRBV12-4; D not resolved. This CDR3 has 14 residues. V was pared by 5 bases and J by 4 bases, with 14 bases between.

This clonotype showed up just a few times. The rearrangement joins TRBV6-5 to TRBJ2-3, with 9 bases that match TRBD1. The V gene end was trimmed by 3 bases and the J gene end by 4 bases; junction bases not matched to a gene: 14. The V gene's germline CDR1 is MNHEY and CDR2 SVGAGI. There are 18 residues in the CDR3. CDR3 sequence (DNA): TGTGCCAGCAGTTATCTCCTTTATGGGGACAGGGCAGCAGATACGCAGTATTTT. This translates into CASSYLLYGDRAADTQYF.

In its sample, this clonotype was seen a few times. The chain combines TRBV4-1 with TRBJ1-1; a possible D gene is TRBD1 (6 bases). The germline V gene has CDR1 MGHRA and CDR2 YSYEKL. The CDR3 has 16 amino acids. V lost 0 bases, J lost 3 bases, and 14 bases lay in between. The CDR3 coding sequence is TGCGCCAGCAGCCAAGATCTTATGGCAGGGGACACTGAAGCTTTCTTT. Translating gives CASSQDLMAGDTEAFF.

As to this clonotype: Just one base apart from a much larger clone, this may be a read error. Because it lacks the conserved phenylalanine or tryptophan at the end, this CDR3 is likely a read error. This rearrangement joins TRBV5-6 to TRBJ2-3; D tentatively reads TRBD1 or TRBD2 (5 bases each). Germline V lookup: CDR1 SGHDT, CDR2 YYEEEE. Trimming took 1 base from V and 6 from J, leaving 12 bases between them. This CDR3 is built from 14 residues. The CDR3 coding sequence is TGTGCCAGCAGCTTGCGGGCCTGGGGGGATACGCAGTATCTT. The encoded protein is CASSLRAWGDTQYL.